This T cell receptor (beta chain) stems from a study of T cells in Graves' hyperthyroidism and ophthalmopathy. Study as a whole: Peripheral blood specimens were obtained at initial diagnosis, prior to any treatment.

The source material, RNA transcripts, was used to amplify TCR beta CDR3 regions. First-round RT-PCR of the TCR CDR3 relied on the HTBI primer set. TCRdb fed the multiplex PCR reads into MiXCR, producing one record per CDR3 protein. The top ten hold roughly 31% of the sample, which has about 760,000 distinct CDR3 sequences, around 40% seen once. Hyperthyroidism in the patients, aged 18 to 65, was newly diagnosed and under 2 months in duration. In making diagnoses, clinical symptoms, serum thyroxine and TRAb, thyroid ultrasound and orbital computed tomography were all used. Fresh peripheral blood, 10 ml, yielded the PBMCs. The sequence was obtained from a woman aged 40 to 50 with Graves' hyperthyroidism. The sequencing sample was made of blood.

The CDR3 protein is CATQGGGRETQYF. The CDR3 DNA reads as TGTGCCACCCAGGGCGGGGGCCGTGAGACCCAGTACTTC. The chain recombines TRBV7-7 with TRBJ2-5, with a weak D call TRBD2 (7 bases). The CDR3 is 13 residues long. Germline V lookup: CDR1 SSHAT, CDR2 FNYEAQ (reference sequence). V was trimmed by 10 bases and J by 5 bases, leaving 17 bases between them.